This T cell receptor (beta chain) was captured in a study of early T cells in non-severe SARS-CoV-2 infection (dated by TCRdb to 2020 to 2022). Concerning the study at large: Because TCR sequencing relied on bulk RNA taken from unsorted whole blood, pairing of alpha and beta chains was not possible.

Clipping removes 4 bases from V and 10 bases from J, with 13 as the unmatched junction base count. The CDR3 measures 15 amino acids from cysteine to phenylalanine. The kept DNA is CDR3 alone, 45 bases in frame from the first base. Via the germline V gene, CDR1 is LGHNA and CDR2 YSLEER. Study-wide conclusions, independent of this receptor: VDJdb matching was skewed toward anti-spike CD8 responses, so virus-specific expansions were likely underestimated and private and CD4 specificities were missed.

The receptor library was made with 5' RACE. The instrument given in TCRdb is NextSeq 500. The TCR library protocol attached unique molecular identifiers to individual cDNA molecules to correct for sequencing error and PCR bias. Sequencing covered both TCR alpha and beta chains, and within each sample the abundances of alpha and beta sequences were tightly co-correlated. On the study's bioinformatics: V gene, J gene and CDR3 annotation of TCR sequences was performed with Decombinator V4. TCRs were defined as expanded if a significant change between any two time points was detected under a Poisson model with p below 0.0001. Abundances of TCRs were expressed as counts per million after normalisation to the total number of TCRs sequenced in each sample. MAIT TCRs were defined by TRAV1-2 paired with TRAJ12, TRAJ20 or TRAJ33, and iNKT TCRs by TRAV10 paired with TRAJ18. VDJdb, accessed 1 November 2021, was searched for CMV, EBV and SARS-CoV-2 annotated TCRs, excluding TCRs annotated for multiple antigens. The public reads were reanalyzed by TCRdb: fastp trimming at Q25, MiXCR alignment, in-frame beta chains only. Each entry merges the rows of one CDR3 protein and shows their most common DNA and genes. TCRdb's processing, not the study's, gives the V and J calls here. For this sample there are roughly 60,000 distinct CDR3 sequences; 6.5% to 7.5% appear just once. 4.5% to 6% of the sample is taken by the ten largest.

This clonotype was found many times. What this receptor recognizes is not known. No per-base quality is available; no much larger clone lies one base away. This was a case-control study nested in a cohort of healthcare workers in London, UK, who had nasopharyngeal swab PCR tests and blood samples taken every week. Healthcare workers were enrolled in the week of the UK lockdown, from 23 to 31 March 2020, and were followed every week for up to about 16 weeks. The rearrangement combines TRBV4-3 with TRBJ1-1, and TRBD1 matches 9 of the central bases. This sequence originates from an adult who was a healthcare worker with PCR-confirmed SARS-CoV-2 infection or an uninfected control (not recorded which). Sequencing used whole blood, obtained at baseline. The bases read TGCGCCAGCAGCCTCCGGGGACAGGGTTTTGAGGGAGCTTTCTTT. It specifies CASSLRGQGFEGAFF.